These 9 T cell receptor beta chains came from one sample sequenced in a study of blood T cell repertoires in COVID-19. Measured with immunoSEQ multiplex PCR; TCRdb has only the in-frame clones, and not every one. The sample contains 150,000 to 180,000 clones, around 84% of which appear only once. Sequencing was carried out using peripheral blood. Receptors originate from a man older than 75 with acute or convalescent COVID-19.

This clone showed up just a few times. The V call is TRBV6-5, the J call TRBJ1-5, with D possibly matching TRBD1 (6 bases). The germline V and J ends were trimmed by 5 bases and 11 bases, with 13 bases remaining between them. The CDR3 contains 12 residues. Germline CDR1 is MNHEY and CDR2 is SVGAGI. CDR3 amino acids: CASSNGPGAQHF. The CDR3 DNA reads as TGTGCCAGCAGTAACGGGCCAGGGGCCCAGCATTTT.

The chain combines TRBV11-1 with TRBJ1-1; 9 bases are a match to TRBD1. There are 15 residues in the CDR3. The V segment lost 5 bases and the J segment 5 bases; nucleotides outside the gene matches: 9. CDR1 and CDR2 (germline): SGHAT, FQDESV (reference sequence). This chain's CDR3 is CASSHLGQGGTEAFF. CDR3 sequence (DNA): TGTGCCAGCAGCCACCTGGGACAGGGTGGTACTGAAGCTTTCTTT.

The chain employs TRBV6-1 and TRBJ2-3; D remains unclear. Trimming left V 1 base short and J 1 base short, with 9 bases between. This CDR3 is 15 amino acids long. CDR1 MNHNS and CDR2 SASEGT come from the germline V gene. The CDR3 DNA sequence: TGTGCCAGCAGTGAAGGGAGTTTCGGCACAGATACGCAGTATTTT. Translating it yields CASSEGSFGTDTQYF.

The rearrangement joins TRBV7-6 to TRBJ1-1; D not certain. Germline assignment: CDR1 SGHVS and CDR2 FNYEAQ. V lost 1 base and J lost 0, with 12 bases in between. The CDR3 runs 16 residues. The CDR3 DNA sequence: TGTGCCAGCAGCTTAGTGGAGAATTACATGAACACTGAAGCTTTCTTT. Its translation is CASSLVENYMNTEAFF.

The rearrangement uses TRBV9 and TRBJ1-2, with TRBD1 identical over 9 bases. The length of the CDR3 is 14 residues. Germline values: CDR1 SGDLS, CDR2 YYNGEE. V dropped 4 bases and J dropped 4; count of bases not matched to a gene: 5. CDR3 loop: CASSQGTGTYGYTF. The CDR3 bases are TGTGCCAGCAGCCAAGGGACAGGGACCTATGGCTACACCTTC.

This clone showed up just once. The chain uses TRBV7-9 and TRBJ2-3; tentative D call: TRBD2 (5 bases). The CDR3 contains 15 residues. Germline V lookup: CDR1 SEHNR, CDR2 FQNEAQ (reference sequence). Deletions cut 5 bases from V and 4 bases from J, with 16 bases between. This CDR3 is CASSQGLEVADTQYF. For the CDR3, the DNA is TGTGCCAGCAGCCAAGGACTCGAGGTAGCAGATACGCAGTATTTT.

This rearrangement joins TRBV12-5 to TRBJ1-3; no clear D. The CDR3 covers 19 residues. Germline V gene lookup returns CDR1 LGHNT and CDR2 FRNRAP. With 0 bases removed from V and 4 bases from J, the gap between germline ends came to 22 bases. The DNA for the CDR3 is TGTGCTAGTGGTTTGGTACTCGGAGACGGCCCTCTCTGGGGAAACACCATATATTTT. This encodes CASGLVLGDGPLWGNTIYF.

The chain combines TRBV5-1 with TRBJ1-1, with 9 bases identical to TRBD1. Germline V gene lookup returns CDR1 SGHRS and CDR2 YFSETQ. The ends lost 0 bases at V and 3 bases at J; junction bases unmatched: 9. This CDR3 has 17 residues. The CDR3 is CASSLGATGGGDTEAFF. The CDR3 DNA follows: TGCGCCAGCAGCTTGGGGGCAACAGGGGGCGGGGACACTGAAGCTTTCTTT. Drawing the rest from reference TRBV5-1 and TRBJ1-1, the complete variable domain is KAGVTQTPRYLIKTRGQQVTLSCSPISGHRSVSWYQQTPGQGLQFLFEYFSETQRNKGNFPGRFSGRQFSNSRSEMNVSTLELGDSALYLCASSLGATGGGDTEAFFGQGTRLTVV.

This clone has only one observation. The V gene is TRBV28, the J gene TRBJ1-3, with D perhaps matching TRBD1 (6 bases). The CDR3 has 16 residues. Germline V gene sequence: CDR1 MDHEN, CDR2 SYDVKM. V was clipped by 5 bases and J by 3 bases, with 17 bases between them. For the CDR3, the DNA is TGTGCCAGCAGTAGCGCGACAGGTACCTTTGGAAACACCATATATTTT. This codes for CASSSATGTFGNTIYF.